The 22 T cell receptor beta chains listed next were all sequenced from one sample in a study of identical twins. TCRdb itself ran the 5' RACE reads through MiXCR, one entry per CDR3 protein. This sample has 690,000 or so distinct CDR3 sequences, with 8.6% found just once. These data were also reused for a study on yellow fever vaccine responses in identical twins.

The sample comprised PBMCs. Receptors were obtained from a woman younger than 30 in good health.

This clonotype was detected ten times or more. This chain links TRBV12-3 or TRBV12-4 with TRBJ1-5; possibly TRBD1 for D (6 bases). V was clipped by 2 bases and J by 1 base, with 9 bases between them. The CDR3 is made up of 15 amino acids. The CDR3 spells CASSLRQASNQPQHF. The CDR3 DNA reads TGTGCCAGCAGTTTACGACAGGCCAGCAATCAGCCCCAGCATTTT.

This clonotype was seen many times. The chain is built from TRBV20-1 and TRBJ2-5, with D perhaps assigned TRBD1 or TRBD2 (5 bases each). This CDR3 is built from 14 residues. Trimming left V 2 bases short and J 5 bases short, with 15 bases between. Germline V gene sequence: CDR1 DFQATT, CDR2 SNEGSKA (reference sequence). The CDR3 protein is CSARWDDRGETQYF. The CDR3 coding sequence is TGCAGTGCTAGATGGGACGACCGAGGGGAGACCCAGTACTTC.

This clonotype has just a few counts. The rearrangement links TRBV12-3 or TRBV12-4 to TRBJ2-7; TRBD2 matches 8 bases. This CDR3 has 16 residues. V was pared by 1 base and J by 0 bases, with 5 bases of the junction left unmatched. CDR3 region: CASSLGTSSSSYEQYF. The CDR3 DNA follows: TGTGCCAGCAGTTTAGGGACTAGCTCGAGCTCCTACGAGCAGTACTTC.

The gene calls are TRBV28 and TRBJ2-5, with D uncertain. V shed 2 bases and J shed 1 base, with 11 bases lying between them. Per germline, CDR1 MDHEN and CDR2 SYDVKM. The CDR3 has 15 amino acids. The CDR3 bases are TGTGCCAGCAGTTTAGTGTGGTCAGGCCAAGAGACCCAGTACTTC. It translates to CASSLVWSGQETQYF.

CDR3 bases: TGTGCCAGCAGCCAAGATAGGCTAGCGGGGACCTCCTACAATGAGCAGTTCTTC. Encoded protein: CASSQDRLAGTSYNEQFF. The chain employs TRBV3-1 and TRBJ2-1; 9 positions match TRBD2. The CDR3 has 18 amino acids. Germline-derived CDR1 and CDR2 are LGHDT and YNNKEL (reference sequence). V shed 0 bases, J shed 0 bases, and the junction held 6 bases outside the gene matches.

This clonotype was seen a few times. The rearrangement links TRBV11-2 to TRBJ2-6, with D hard to call. CDR1 and CDR2 (germline): SGHAT, FQNNGV. CDR3 length: 18 amino acids. The ends were cut back, 5 bases at V and 1 base at J, with 18 bases in the middle. This CDR3 reads CASSPGQVFWSGANVLTF. CDR3 nucleotide sequence: TGTGCCAGCAGCCCTGGGCAGGTGTTTTGGTCTGGGGCCAACGTCCTGACTTTC.

This clonotype was recorded a few times. The chain joins TRBV5-1 to TRBJ2-3; 15 bases are shared with TRBD2. The trim removed 4 bases at V and 3 bases at J, leaving 9 bases unmatched. Germline V lookup: CDR1 SGHRS, CDR2 YFSETQ. The CDR3 is 18 amino acids. The CDR3 protein is CASSLGLAGGMGTDTQYF. The CDR3 bases are TGCGCCAGCAGCCTTGGACTAGCGGGGGGGATGGGGACAGATACGCAGTATTTT.

Ten or more counts support this clonotype. This rearrangement joins TRBV20-1 to TRBJ1-1; 7 bases match TRBD1. This CDR3 region has 16 residues. Germline loops: CDR1 DFQATT, CDR2 SNEGSKA (reference sequence). Trimming cost V 2 bases and J 6 bases; bases outside gene matches: 15. This CDR3 is CSARSPPTGRRAEAFF. DNA for the CDR3: TGCAGTGCTAGATCTCCCCCGACAGGGCGACGTGCTGAAGCTTTCTTT.

The V gene is TRBV7-3, the J gene TRBJ2-2; the match to TRBD1 covers 8 bases. This CDR3 region has 16 residues. CDR1 SGHTA and CDR2 FQGTGA come from the germline V gene. V dropped 4 bases and J dropped 2; count of bases not matched to a gene: 6. The CDR3 nucleotides are TGTGCCAGCAGCTCCTGGGGACAGGATAACACCGGGGAGCTGTTTTTT. This codes for CASSSWGQDNTGELFF.

This clonotype was seen repeatedly, ten times or more. The gene calls are TRBV9 and TRBJ2-2; 8 nucleotides agree with TRBD2. The CDR3 is 15 amino acids. The junction had 6 bases not matched to a gene; V was cut back by 3 bases and J by 5 bases. The germline gives CDR1 SGDLS, CDR2 YYNGEE. The CDR3 DNA reads TGTGCCAGCAGCGCCTTTACGGGAGGGACCGGGGAGCTGTTTTTT. Amino acid sequence: CASSAFTGGTGELFF.

The chain combines TRBV3-1 with TRBJ1-5, with no clear D. This CDR3 spans 15 amino acids. CDR1 and CDR2 (germline): LGHDT, YNNKEL (reference sequence). V lost 1 base and J lost 9, with 16 bases in between. The CDR3 here is CASSQAVTPMMPQHF. The CDR3, as DNA: TGTGCCAGCAGCCAAGCAGTAACCCCGATGATGCCCCAGCATTTT.

This clonotype was seen more than once but under ten times. CDR3 DNA sequence: TGTGCCAGCATGGATGCGGGGAGAGGTCCCGAGCAGTACTTC. As protein: CASMDAGRGPEQYF. The V gene is TRBV28, the J gene TRBJ2-7; TRBD2 might be the D (6 bases). Germline CDR1 and CDR2: MDHEN and SYDVKM. Trimming shortened V by 7 bases and J by 6 bases, and 19 bases separated the two germline ends. This CDR3 is 14 amino acids long.

This clonotype was found many times. The J gene is TRBJ2-2, the V gene TRBV4-3; tentatively, D is TRBD2 (5 bases). Germline assignment: CDR1 LGHNA and CDR2 YSLEER. CDR3 size: 17 residues. Trimming removed 0 bases from V and 4 bases from J, with 15 bases in between. Here the CDR3 reads CASSQELVGPITGELFF. The DNA for the CDR3 is TGCGCCAGCAGCCAAGAACTAGTAGGCCCGATCACCGGGGAGCTGTTTTTT.

The chain couples TRBV20-1 to TRBJ2-7; 9 nucleotides match TRBD2. Unmatched junction bases numbered 18, after V lost 6 bases and J lost 6 bases. In germline, CDR1 is DFQATT, CDR2 SNEGSKA (reference sequence). The CDR3 extends over 16 amino acids. CDR3 DNA sequence: TGCAGTGCCAGAATACGCCCGCGGGGGGGCTCTGGCGAGCAGTACTTC. Protein: CSARIRPRGGSGEQYF.

This clonotype showed up many times. This rearrangement joins TRBV24-1 to TRBJ2-1; TRBD1 matches at 10 bases. Germline CDR1 and CDR2: KGHDR and SFDVKD. J was trimmed by 8 bases and V by 0 bases; bases with no gene match: 6. CDR3 length equals 16 residues. CDR3 amino acids: CATSDLRGQGSDEQFF. CDR3 in DNA: TGTGCCACCAGTGATTTGAGGGGACAGGGGAGCGATGAGCAGTTCTTC.

This clonotype appeared a few times. The chain links TRBV5-1 to TRBJ2-1; 9 nucleotides align to TRBD1. V gave up 2 bases and J gave up 4 bases; unmatched junction bases: 10. Germline V lookup: CDR1 SGHRS, CDR2 YFSETQ. The CDR3 has 17 residues. The CDR3: CASSFFMGQGQYNEQFF. The CDR3 DNA is TGCGCCAGCAGCTTTTTTATGGGACAGGGACAATACAATGAGCAGTTCTTC. Filled out from reference TRBV5-1 and TRBJ2-1, the complete variable domain reads KAGVTQTPRYLIKTRGQQVTLSCSPISGHRSVSWYQQTPGQGLQFLFEYFSETQRNKGNFPGRFSGRQFSNSRSEMNVSTLELGDSALYLCASSFFMGQGQYNEQFFGPGTRLTVL.

The V gene is TRBV21-1, the J gene TRBJ2-1; the D call TRBD2 from the table was never checked on the DNA. TRBV21-1 is tagged as a pseudogene. The CDR3 sequence is 16 residues long. CDR3 in DNA: TGTGCCAGCAGCAAACGAGGGGCTAGCTTTCACAATGAGCAGTTCTTC. It specifies CASSKRGASFHNEQFF.

The chain employs TRBV11-2 and TRBJ2-3; weak D call: TRBD2 (5 bases). CDR1 is SGHAT and CDR2 is FQNNGV in the germline V gene. Trimming pared 6 bases from V and 5 bases from J, leaving 15 bases between. The CDR3 consists of 14 residues. CDR3 DNA: TGTGCCAGCAGACCTCCCCTAGCAGGAGATACGCAGTATTTT. This sequence encodes CASRPPLAGDTQYF.

This clonotype turned up a few times. V is TRBV10-3 and J is TRBJ1-6; D is possibly TRBD1 (5 bases). Germline values: CDR1 ENHRY, CDR2 SYGVKD. The V gene lost 7 bases and the J gene lost 0 bases, with 16 bases spanning the gap. The CDR3 is made up of 17 amino acids. Here the CDR3 DNA reads TGTGCCATCACCAGGGCGTTGGAGAGCTCCTATAATTCACCCCTCCACTTT. Translating gives CAITRALESSYNSPLHF.

The chain is built from TRBV11-2 and TRBJ1-1; D unresolved. Trimming removed 3 bases from V and 0 bases from J, with 11 bases in between. CDR1 is SGHAT, CDR2 FQNNGV, per germline. The CDR3 covers 15 residues. Written as DNA, the CDR3 is TGTGCCAGCAGCTTCTACAGAGAAGTGAACACTGAAGCTTTCTTT. It yields the protein CASSFYREVNTEAFF.

This clonotype turned up a few times. The chain recombines TRBV12-3 or TRBV12-4 with TRBJ2-7; D is possibly TRBD1 or TRBD2 (5 bases each). The CDR3 spans 16 residues. V lost 6 bases, J lost 0 bases, and 18 bases lay in between. The CDR3 bases are TGTGCCAGCAGCTGGGGCAGGGACCCAAGCTCCTACGAGCAGTACTTC. It encodes CASSWGRDPSSYEQYF.

The sample holds a few counts of this clonotype. The rearrangement links TRBV9 to TRBJ2-5; TRBD2 matches 9 bases. Germline-derived CDR1 and CDR2 are SGDLS and YYNGEE. The CDR3 has 17 amino acids. V dropped 4 bases and J dropped 4; count of bases not matched to a gene: 14. The CDR3 is CASSTGLGGGAGETQYF. CDR3 DNA sequence: TGTGCCAGCAGCACCGGTTTGGGCGGGGGGGCCGGAGAGACCCAGTACTTC.